The source of this T cell receptor beta chain is a study of OX40 agonist ivuxolimab in advanced cancers. Overall study context: Cancers in dose escalation were hepatocellular, melanoma, renal cell and head and neck.

This clone was seen more than once but under ten times. Exclusion of a patient followed from autoimmune disease history or systemic immunosuppression. V dropped 0 bases and J dropped 7 bases, with 13 bases sitting between them. Germline-derived CDR1 and CDR2 are MNHEY and SMNVEV (reference sequence). The CDR3 is made up of 15 amino acids. Clones were read by immunoSEQ multiplex PCR, and TCRdb kept only the in-frame ones, dropping some. Counted here are 25,000 or so clones, about four fifths occurring once; the ten biggest clones make up just over 2%. Sample: CD4+ or CD8+ T cells sorted from blood, taken in a trial of the OX40 agonist ivuxolimab. This chain links TRBV27 with TRBJ2-4, with D possibly matching TRBD1 (5 bases). The receptor's source is an adult with an advanced solid tumor such as melanoma, head and neck, liver or kidney cancer. The CDR3 loop reads CASSLSRQGRNIQYF. CDR3 DNA sequence: TGTGCCAGCAGTTTATCAAGGCAGGGTCGCAACATTCAGTACTTC.